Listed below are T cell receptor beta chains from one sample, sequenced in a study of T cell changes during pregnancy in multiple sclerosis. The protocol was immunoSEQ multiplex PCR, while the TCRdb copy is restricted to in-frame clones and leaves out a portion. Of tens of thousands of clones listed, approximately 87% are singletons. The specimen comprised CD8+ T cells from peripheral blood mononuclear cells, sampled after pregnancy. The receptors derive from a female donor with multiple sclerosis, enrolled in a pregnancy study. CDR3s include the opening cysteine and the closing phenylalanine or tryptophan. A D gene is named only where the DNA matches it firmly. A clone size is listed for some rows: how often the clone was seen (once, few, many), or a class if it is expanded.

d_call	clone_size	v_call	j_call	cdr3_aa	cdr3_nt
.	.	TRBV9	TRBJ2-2	CASSVAQNTGELFF	TGTGCCAGCAGCGTAGCCCAGAACACCGGGGAGCTGTTTTTT
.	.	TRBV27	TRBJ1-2	CASSPTVAGGPYGYTF	TGTGCCAGCAGCCCGACGGTGGCTGGGGGCCCCTATGGCTACACCTTC
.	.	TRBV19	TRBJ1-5	CASRGKGLQPQHF	TGTGCCAGTAGGGGCAAGGGGCTGCAGCCCCAGCATTTT
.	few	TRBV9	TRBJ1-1	CASSEDSLEAFF	TGTGCCAGCAGCGAGGACAGCCTTGAAGCTTTCTTT
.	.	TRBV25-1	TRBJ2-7	CASSDSYEQYF	TGTGCCAGCAGTGACAGCTACGAGCAGTACTTC
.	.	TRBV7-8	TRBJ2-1	CASRPRGYNEQFF	TGTGCCAGCAGGCCACGGGGGTACAATGAGCAGTTCTTC
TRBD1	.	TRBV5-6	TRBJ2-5	CASTDGTAQETQYF	TGTGCCAGCACCGACGGGACAGCCCAAGAGACCCAGTACTTC
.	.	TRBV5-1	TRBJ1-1	CASSLGSTEAFF	TGCGCCAGCAGCTTAGGGAGCACTGAAGCTTTCTTT
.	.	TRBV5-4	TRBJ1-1	CASSLEEGRLYGEAFF	TGTGCCAGCAGCTTGGAAGAAGGCAGGCTCTACGGTGAAGCTTTCTTT
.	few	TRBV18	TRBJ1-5	CASSPDSVGNQPQHF	TGTGCCAGCTCACCGGACTCTGTGGGCAATCAGCCCCAGCATTTT
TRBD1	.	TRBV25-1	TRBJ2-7	CASSGYGTGGGYEQYF	TGTGCCAGCAGTGGCTACGGGACAGGGGGTGGTTACGAGCAGTACTTC
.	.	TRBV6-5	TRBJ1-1	CASSYQGLNTEAFF	TGTGCCAGCAGTTACCAGGGGTTGAACACTGAAGCTTTCTTT
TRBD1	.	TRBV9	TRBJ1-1	CASSARDRADTEAFF	TGTGCCAGCAGCGCACGGGACAGGGCGGACACTGAAGCTTTCTTT
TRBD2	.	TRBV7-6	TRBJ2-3	CASSLAGGADTQYF	TGTGCCAGCAGCTTAGCGGGGGGGGCAGATACGCAGTATTTT
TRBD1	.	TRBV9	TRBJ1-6	CASSPLGQGAASPLHF	TGTGCCAGCAGTCCCCTGGGACAGGGGGCAGCTTCACCCCTCCACTTT
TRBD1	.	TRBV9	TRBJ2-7	CASSVGGTGDYEQYF	TGTGCCAGCAGCGTAGGCGGGACAGGGGATTACGAGCAGTACTTC
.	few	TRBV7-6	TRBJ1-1	CASSTGERTSF	TGTGCCAGCAGCACGGGGGAAAGGACCTCCTTT